This T cell receptor beta chain originates from a study of T cells in Graves' hyperthyroidism and ophthalmopathy. About this clonotype: Its matching antigen is unknown.

CDR3 size: 15 residues. CDR1 and CDR2 (germline): DFQATT, SNEGSKA (reference sequence). V lost 1 base to trimming and J lost 0 bases, with 13 bases between them. Overall study results and limits: A 13 V-J model separated ophthalmopathy from stable hyperthyroidism.

It was RNA transcripts that yielded the amplified TCR beta CDR3 regions. The HTBI primer set served for first-round RT-PCR of the TCR CDR3. TCRdb reprocessed the multiplex PCR reads via MiXCR and lists one record per CDR3 protein. The repertoire holds around 250,000 distinct CDR3 sequences, with approximately 25% as singletons. The receptor comes from a middle-aged woman with Graves' ophthalmopathy. The chain uses TRBV20-1 and TRBJ2-7; D possibly uses TRBD1 or TRBD2 (5 bases each). The source material was blood. CDR3 sequence reads: CSARARVGGSYEQYF. The CDR3 bases are TGCAGTGCTAGAGCAAGGGTTGGGGGCTCCTACGAGCAGTACTTC.